The 11 T cell receptor beta chains below come from one sample, sequenced in a study of cytomegalovirus exposure and HLA in healthy donors. Amplification used 60 Vbeta primers and 13 Jbeta primers. Produced via immunoSEQ multiplex PCR; TCRdb's table is partial and in-frame only. This sample's clone table lists about 120,000 clones. The specimen sequenced was PBMCs. The receptors here all came from a woman in her thirties or forties in good health and CMV-seropositive.

DNA for the CDR3: TGTGCCAGCAGCAAGCAGGGGGAGTCTAACTATGGCTACACCTTC. This encodes CASSKQGESNYGYTF. This chain joins TRBV7-3 and TRBJ1-2; 7 bases are shared with TRBD1. The CDR3 consists of 15 residues. Per germline, CDR1 SGHTA and CDR2 FQGTGA. V lost 5 bases and J lost 0; bases outside the gene matches: 6.

The chain has TRBV25-1 and TRBJ2-5, with D possibly TRBD1 on 5 matching bases. V lost 5 bases and J lost 4, with 11 bases in between. Germline V lookup: CDR1 MGHDK, CDR2 SYGVNS. The CDR3 sequence is 13 residues long. CDR3 loop: CASSRQQGETQYF. In DNA, the CDR3 is TGTGCCAGCAGTCGACAGCAGGGAGAGACCCAGTACTTC.

The chain links TRBV4-1 to TRBJ1-2; D call uncertain. The CDR3 loop spans 15 amino acids. The germline CDR1 and CDR2 sequences are MGHRA and YSYEKL. Trimming stripped 1 base from V and 8 bases from J, with 17 bases between. The chain's CDR3 is CASSQGPDIEIGYTF. The CDR3 DNA follows: TGCGCCAGCAGCCAAGGTCCCGACATCGAGATAGGCTACACCTTC.

The genes are TRBV7-3 and TRBJ2-5; 9 bases agree with TRBD2. CDR1 is SGHTA and CDR2 is FQGTGA in the germline V gene. V gave up 0 bases and J gave up 5 bases; unmatched junction bases: 16. The CDR3 runs 19 residues. CDR3 nucleotide sequence: TGTGCCAGCAGCTTAACCCCCTCCGGGGTAGCGGGAGATAGGGAGACCCAGTACTTC. This translates into CASSLTPSGVAGDRETQYF.

The rearrangement joins TRBV28 to TRBJ2-2; the D gene is possibly TRBD2 (6 bases). The V and J ends lost 6 bases and 1 base respectively, with 12 bases between them. Germline assignment: CDR1 MDHEN and CDR2 SYDVKM. The CDR3 is 15 amino acids. CDR3 nucleotide sequence: TGTGCCAGCAGCGGGACTGCTGAGAACACCGGGGAGCTGTTTTTT. Amino acids: CASSGTAENTGELFF.

V is TRBV18 and J is TRBJ1-2; D gene ambiguous. Germline assignment: CDR1 KGHSH and CDR2 LQKENI. V gave up 3 bases and J gave up 0 bases, with 8 bases separating them. The CDR3 totals 14 residues. This chain's CDR3 is CASSPQVANYGYTF. Written as DNA, the CDR3 is TGTGCCAGCTCACCCCAGGTGGCTAACTATGGCTACACCTTC.

The V and J genes are TRBV6-5 and TRBJ1-2, with 9 bases identical to TRBD1. The CDR3 is 13 amino acids. V shed 2 bases and J 12 bases; nucleotides not matched to a gene: 7. In germline, CDR1 is MNHEY, CDR2 SVGAGI. The CDR3 nucleotides read TGTGCCAGCAGTTACCCCTACAGGGGGCGAGACACCTTC. It specifies CASSYPYRGRDTF.

This chain joins TRBV5-1 and TRBJ2-7; 8 positions agree with TRBD2. The CDR3 loop spans 22 amino acids. The V gene end was trimmed by 3 bases and the J gene end by 5 bases; junction bases not matched to a gene: 31. Germline V gives CDR1 SGHRS, CDR2 YFSETQ. CDR3 sequence reads: CASSSFWGSGGGAGTSIDEQYF. CDR3 nucleotides: TGCGCCAGCAGCTCCTTTTGGGGCTCTGGGGGAGGGGCCGGGACTAGTATCGACGAGCAGTACTTC. Together with reference TRBV5-1 and TRBJ2-7, the CDR3 gives the full variable domain: KAGVTQTPRYLIKTRGQQVTLSCSPISGHRSVSWYQQTPGQGLQFLFEYFSETQRNKGNFPGRFSGRQFSNSRSEMNVSTLELGDSALYLCASSSFWGSGGGAGTSIDEQYFGPGTRLTVT.

This chain uses TRBV6-1 with TRBJ2-5; no firm D call. This CDR3 spans 12 amino acids. V shed 2 bases and J shed 4 bases, with 5 bases lying between them. The germline gives CDR1 MNHNS, CDR2 SASEGT. This CDR3 reads CASSESSETQYF. The DNA of the CDR3 is TGTGCCAGCAGTGAAAGCTCAGAGACCCAGTACTTC.

The rearrangement links TRBV2 to TRBJ2-7; D may be TRBD2 (7 bases). The V and J ends lost 6 bases and 7 bases respectively, with 13 bases between them. The germline CDR1 and CDR2 sequences are SNHLY and FYNNEI. This CDR3 is built from 12 residues. This CDR3 is CASRGGGREQYF. The DNA for the CDR3 is TGTGCCAGCAGAGGGGGGGGTAGGGAGCAGTACTTC.

This chain uses TRBV29-1 with TRBJ2-2, with 7 bases fitting TRBD1. CDR1 is SQVTM, CDR2 ANQGSEA, per germline. With 6 bases clipped from V and 7 bases from J, the junction kept 17 bases outside the gene matches. CDR3 length: 16 residues. CDR3 residues: CSVPAHTQGWDGELFF. The CDR3 coding sequence is TGCAGCGTCCCCGCACACACACAGGGGTGGGACGGGGAGCTGTTTTTT.